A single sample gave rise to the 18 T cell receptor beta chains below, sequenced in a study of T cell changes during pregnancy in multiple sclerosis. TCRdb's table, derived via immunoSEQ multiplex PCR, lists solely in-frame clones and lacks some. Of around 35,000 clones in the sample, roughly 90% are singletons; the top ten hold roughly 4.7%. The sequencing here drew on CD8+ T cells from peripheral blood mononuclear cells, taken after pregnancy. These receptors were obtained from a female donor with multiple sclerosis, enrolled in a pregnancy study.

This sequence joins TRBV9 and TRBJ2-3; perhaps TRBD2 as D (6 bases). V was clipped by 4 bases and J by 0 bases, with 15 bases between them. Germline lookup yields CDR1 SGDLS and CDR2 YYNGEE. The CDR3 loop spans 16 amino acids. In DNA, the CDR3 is TGTGCCAGCAGCTCCCCAGTTGGGACTAGCACAGATACGCAGTATTTT. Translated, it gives CASSSPVGTSTDTQYF.

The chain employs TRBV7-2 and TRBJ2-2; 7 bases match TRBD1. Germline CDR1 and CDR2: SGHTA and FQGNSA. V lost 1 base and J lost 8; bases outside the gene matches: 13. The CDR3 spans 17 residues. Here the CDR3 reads CASSLVPGQIFWGELFF. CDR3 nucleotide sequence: TGTGCCAGCAGCTTAGTTCCGGGACAGATCTTTTGGGGGGAGCTGTTTTTT.

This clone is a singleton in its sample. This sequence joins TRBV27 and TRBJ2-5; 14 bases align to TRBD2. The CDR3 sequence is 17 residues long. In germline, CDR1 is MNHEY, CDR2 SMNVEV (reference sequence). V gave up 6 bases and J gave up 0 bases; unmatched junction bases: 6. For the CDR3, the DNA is TGTGCCAGCAGCTCAGGACTAGCGGGGGGCAACCAAGAGACCCAGTACTTC. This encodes CASSSGLAGGNQETQYF.

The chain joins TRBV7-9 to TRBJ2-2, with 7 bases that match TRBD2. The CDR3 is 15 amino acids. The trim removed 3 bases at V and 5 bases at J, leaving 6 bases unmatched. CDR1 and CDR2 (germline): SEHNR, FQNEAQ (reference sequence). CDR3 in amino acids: CASSLKGGWTGELFF. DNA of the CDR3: TGTGCCAGCAGCTTGAAGGGAGGGTGGACCGGGGAGCTGTTTTTT.

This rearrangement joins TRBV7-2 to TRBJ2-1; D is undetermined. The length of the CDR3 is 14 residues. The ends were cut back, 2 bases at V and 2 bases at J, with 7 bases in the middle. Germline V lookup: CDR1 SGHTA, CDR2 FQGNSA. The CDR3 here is CASSLPLAYNEQFF. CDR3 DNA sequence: TGTGCCAGCAGCTTACCCCTCGCCTACAATGAGCAGTTCTTC.

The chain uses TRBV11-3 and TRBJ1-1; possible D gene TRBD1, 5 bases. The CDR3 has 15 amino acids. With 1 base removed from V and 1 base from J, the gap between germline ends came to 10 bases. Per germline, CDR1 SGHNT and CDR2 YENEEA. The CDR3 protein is CASSLGRGANTEAFF. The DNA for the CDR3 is TGTGCCAGCAGCTTAGGGAGGGGAGCGAACACTGAAGCTTTCTTT.

CDR3 bases: TGTGCCAGCAGTGATCGACAGTCGGCTATGAACACTGAAGCTTTCTTT. Amino acids: CASSDRQSAMNTEAFF. This chain uses TRBV2 with TRBJ1-1, with a possible D match to TRBD1 (5 bases). CDR3 length: 16 amino acids. CDR1 and CDR2 from the germline V gene are SNHLY and FYNNEI. Trimming took off 3 bases at V and 0 bases at J, with 14 bases between the two ends.

The CDR3 here is CASSESDRPYSNQPQHF. CDR3 DNA sequence: TGTGCCAGCAGTGAATCGGACAGACCTTATAGCAATCAGCCCCAGCATTTT. The chain has TRBV25-1 and TRBJ1-5, with D perhaps TRBD1 (6 bases). Deletions cut 1 base from V and 0 bases from J, with 13 bases between. In germline, CDR1 is MGHDK, CDR2 SYGVNS. CDR3 length: 17 amino acids.

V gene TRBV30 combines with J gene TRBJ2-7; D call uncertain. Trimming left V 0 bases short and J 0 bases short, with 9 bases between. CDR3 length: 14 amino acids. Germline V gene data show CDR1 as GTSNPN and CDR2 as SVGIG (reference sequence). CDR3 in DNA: TGTGCCTGGAGTGTACCGATGAGCTCCTACGAGCAGTACTTC. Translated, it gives CAWSVPMSSYEQYF.

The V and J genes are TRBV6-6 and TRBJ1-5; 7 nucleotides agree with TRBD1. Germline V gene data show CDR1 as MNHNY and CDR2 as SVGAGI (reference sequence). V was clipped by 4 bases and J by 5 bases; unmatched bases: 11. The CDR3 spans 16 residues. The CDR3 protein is CASSLSTGWQDQPQHF. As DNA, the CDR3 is TGTGCCAGCAGTTTATCGACAGGGTGGCAGGATCAGCCCCAGCATTTT.

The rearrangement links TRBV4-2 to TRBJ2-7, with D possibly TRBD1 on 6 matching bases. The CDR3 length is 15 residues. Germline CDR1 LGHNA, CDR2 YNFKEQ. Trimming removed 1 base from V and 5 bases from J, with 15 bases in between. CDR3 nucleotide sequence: TGTGCCAGCAGCCAAGCCACAGGGCTTGGGGACGAGCAGTACTTC. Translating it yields CASSQATGLGDEQYF.

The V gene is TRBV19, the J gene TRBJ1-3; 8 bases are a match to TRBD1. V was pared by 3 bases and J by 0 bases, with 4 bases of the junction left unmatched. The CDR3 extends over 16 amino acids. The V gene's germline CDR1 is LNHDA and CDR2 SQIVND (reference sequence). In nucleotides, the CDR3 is TGTGCCAGTAGTATTGGGGACAGGATCTCTGGAAACACCATATATTTT. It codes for CASSIGDRISGNTIYF.

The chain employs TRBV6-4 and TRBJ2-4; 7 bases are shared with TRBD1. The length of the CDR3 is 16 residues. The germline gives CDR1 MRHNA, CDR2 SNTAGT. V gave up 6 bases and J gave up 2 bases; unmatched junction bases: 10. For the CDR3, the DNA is TGTGCCAGCAGGGTGACAGGGATGCTAACCAAAAACATTCAGTACTTC. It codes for CASRVTGMLTKNIQYF.

DNA for the CDR3: TGCGCCAGCAGCCAAACGACAGGGTCCTACGAGCAGTACTTC. Encoded protein: CASSQTTGSYEQYF. The chain links TRBV4-3 to TRBJ2-7; TRBD1 matches 7 bases. The CDR3 length is 14 residues. V dropped 2 bases and J dropped 1; count of bases not matched to a gene: 2. Germline loops: CDR1 LGHNA, CDR2 YSLEER.

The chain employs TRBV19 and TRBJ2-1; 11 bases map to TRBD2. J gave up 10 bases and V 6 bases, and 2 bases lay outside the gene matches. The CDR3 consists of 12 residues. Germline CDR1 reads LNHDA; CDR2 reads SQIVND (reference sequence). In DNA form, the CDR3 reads TGTGCCAGTAGGACTAGCGGGGTGGAGCAGTTCTTC. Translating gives CASRTSGVEQFF. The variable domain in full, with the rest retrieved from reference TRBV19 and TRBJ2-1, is DGGITQSPKYLFRKEGQNVTLSCEQNLNHDAMYWYRQDPGQGLRLIYYSQIVNDFQKGDIAEGYSVSREKKESFPLTVTSAQKNPTAFYLCASRTSGVEQFFGPGTRLTVL.

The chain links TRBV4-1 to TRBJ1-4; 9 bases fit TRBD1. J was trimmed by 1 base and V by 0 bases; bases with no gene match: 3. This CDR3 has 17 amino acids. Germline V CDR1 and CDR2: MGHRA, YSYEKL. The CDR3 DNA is TGCGCCAGCAGCCAAGAGGGACAGGGAAGAACTAATGAAAAACTGTTTTTT. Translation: CASSQEGQGRTNEKLFF.

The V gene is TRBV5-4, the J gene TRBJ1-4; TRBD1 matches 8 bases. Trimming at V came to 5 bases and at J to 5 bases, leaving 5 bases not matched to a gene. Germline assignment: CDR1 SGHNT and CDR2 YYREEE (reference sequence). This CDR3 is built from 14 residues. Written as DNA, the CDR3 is TGTGCCAGCAGTTCAGGGGGCGGGAATGAAAAACTGTTTTTT. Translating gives CASSSGGGNEKLFF.

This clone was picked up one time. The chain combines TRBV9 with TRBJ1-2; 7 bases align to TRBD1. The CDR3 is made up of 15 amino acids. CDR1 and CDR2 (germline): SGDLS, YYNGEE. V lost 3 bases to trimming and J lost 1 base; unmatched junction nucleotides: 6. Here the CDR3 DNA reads TGTGCCAGCAGCGCCCCGGGACAGATTAACTATGGCTACACCTTC. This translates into CASSAPGQINYGYTF.